This T cell receptor beta chain is from a study of blood T cell repertoires in COVID-19. Sequencing used immunoSEQ multiplex PCR; TCRdb keeps in-frame clones, though not all of them. This table holds 250,000 or so clones, about 82% found once. Trimming pared 5 bases from V and 8 bases from J, leaving 18 bases between. This CDR3 comprises 14 residues. CDR1 is MDHEN, CDR2 SYDVKM, per germline. This clone is a singleton in its sample. The clonotype was recovered from a man older than 75 with acute or convalescent COVID-19. V usage is TRBV28 and J usage is TRBJ1-2; the D is unclear. The sequenced sample was peripheral blood. CDR3 sequence reads: CASSQVAPRVGYTF. The CDR3 DNA reads as TGTGCCAGCAGTCAGGTGGCGCCCCGTGTAGGCTACACCTTC.